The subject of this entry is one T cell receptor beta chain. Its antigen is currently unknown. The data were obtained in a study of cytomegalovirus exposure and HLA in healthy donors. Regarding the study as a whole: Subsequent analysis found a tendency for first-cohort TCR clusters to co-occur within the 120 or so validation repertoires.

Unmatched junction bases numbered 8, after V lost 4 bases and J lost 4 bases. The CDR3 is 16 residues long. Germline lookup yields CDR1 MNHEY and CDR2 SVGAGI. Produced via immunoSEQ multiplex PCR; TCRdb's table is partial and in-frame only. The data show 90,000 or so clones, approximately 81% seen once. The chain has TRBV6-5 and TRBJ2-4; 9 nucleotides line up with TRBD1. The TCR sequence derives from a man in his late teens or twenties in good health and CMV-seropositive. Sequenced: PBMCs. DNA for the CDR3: TGTGCCAGCAGTTTAACAGGGGGCGAAGGAAAAAACATTCAGTACTTC. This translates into CASSLTGGEGKNIQYF.